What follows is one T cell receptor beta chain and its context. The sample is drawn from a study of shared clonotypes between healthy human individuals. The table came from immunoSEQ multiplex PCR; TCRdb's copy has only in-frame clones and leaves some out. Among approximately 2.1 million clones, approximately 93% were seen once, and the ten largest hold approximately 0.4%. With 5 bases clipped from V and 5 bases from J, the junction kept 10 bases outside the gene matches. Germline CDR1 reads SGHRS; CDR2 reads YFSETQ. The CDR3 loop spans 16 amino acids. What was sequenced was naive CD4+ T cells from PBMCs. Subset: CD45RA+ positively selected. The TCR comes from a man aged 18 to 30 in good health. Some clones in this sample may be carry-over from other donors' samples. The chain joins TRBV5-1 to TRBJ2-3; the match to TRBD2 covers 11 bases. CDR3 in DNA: TGCGCCAGCAGGGAAGGGACTAGCGGAGCGGGAGATACGCAGTATTTT. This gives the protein CASREGTSGAGDTQYF. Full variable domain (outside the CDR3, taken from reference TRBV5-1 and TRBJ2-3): KAGVTQTPRYLIKTRGQQVTLSCSPISGHRSVSWYQQTPGQGLQFLFEYFSETQRNKGNFPGRFSGRQFSNSRSEMNVSTLELGDSALYLCASREGTSGAGDTQYFGPGTRLTVL.